The source of this TCR beta chain is a study of T-cell memory formation after mild COVID-19. In the study overall: TCR clusters showed largely donor specificity.

J gave up 6 bases and V 5 bases, and 8 bases lay outside the gene matches. The CDR3 length is 15 residues. TCRdb ran MiXCR on the 5' RACE reads and lists one entry per CDR3 protein. The sample carries fewer than 400,000 distinct CDR3 sequences, around a sixth recorded once. This chain links TRBV12-3 or TRBV12-4 with TRBJ2-3; 10 bases map to TRBD2. Specimen: PBMCs or a T cell subset sorted from them (not recorded which). This clonotype was sampled from a man between 18 and 35 years old who had mild COVID-19 (a few samples of this study predate the infection). Cell type and time point are not known. The chain's CDR3 is CASSQLAGAPDTQYF. CDR3 nucleotide sequence: TGTGCCAGCAGTCAGCTAGCGGGGGCCCCCGATACGCAGTATTTT.